What follows are 5 T cell receptor beta chains derived from one specimen sequenced in a study of blood T cells in healthy people across ages. Together with a sample-barcoded 5' primer, a J-beta primer mix was included in a second PCR lasting about 7 to 11 cycles. From the 5' RACE reads, TCRdb called clonotypes with MiXCR, one entry per CDR3 protein. In the table there are roughly 500,000 distinct CDR3 sequences, roughly a quarter of which are singletons. Sequences were obtained from blood. These receptors came from a woman aged 70-85 years in good health.

As regards this clonotype: A read error may produce the germline difference seen at one junction end. The rearrangement links TRBV4-2 to TRBJ1-4, with 7 positions matching TRBD1. Germline V gene lookup returns CDR1 LGHNA and CDR2 YNFKEQ. The CDR3 has 17 residues. The CDR3 loop reads CASSQERRGTVSIKLLF. CDR3 in DNA: TGTGCCAGCAGCCAAGAGAGGAGGGGGACAGTGTCTATAAAACTGCTTTTT.

This chain links TRBV29-1 with TRBJ1-5; 9 bases line up with TRBD1. Germline trimming cut 5 bases from V and 6 bases from J; bases unmatched to any gene: 5. CDR1 and CDR2 from the germline V gene are SQVTM and ANQGSEA. The CDR3 loop spans 13 amino acids. CDR3 in DNA: TGCAGCGTTCAGGGACAGGGAGGTCAGCCCCAGCATTTT. Translation: CSVQGQGGQPQHF.

This clonotype was detected a few times. The chain links TRBV7-2 to TRBJ2-5; D unclear. The V gene's germline CDR1 is SGHTA and CDR2 FQGNSA. CDR3 length: 16 amino acids. V was cut by 4 bases and J by 2 bases, with 17 bases left in between. Written as DNA, the CDR3 is TGTGCCAGCAGCTACGTCCGCTCGGGCTCACAAGAGACCCAGTACTTC. Translated: CASSYVRSGSQETQYF.

J is TRBJ1-2 and V is TRBV7-9, with D perhaps matching TRBD1 (5 bases). The length of the CDR3 is 16 residues. The V end lost 4 bases, the J end lost 5 bases, and 20 bases lay between the germline ends. Germline-derived CDR1 and CDR2 are SEHNR and FQNEAQ (reference sequence). The CDR3 protein is CASSSSPLRVKYGYTF. The CDR3 DNA reads TGTGCCAGCAGCTCATCCCCCCTCAGGGTGAAGTATGGCTACACCTTC.

J is TRBJ2-1 and V is TRBV14; 7 bases are a match to TRBD1. The J segment lost 6 bases and the V segment lost 0 bases, leaving 2 bases of the junction unmatched. This CDR3 is 14 amino acids long. Looked up from germline, CDR1 is SGHDN and CDR2 is FVKESK. CDR3 bases: TGTGCCAGCAGCCAAGAGCCAGGGGGCAATGAGCAGTTCTTC. Translated: CASSQEPGGNEQFF.